Below, 23 T cell receptor beta chains from the same sample are listed, as sequenced in a study of response to subunit inactivated influenza vaccine. Each CDR3 protein is one row after TCRdb ran MiXCR on the RT-PCR reads. The sample records roughly 790,000 distinct CDR3 sequences, less than 25% being singletons. This sample comprised PBMCs from blood, obtained 4 to 6 days after vaccination. All receptors derive from a man in his forties or fifties who received an inactivated influenza vaccine.

The chain links TRBV20-1 to TRBJ2-7; 10 bases line up with TRBD2. The V gene's germline CDR1 is DFQATT and CDR2 SNEGSKA (reference sequence). Trimming cost V 5 bases and J 3 bases; bases outside gene matches: 7. The CDR3 consists of 14 residues. CDR3 in amino acids: CSARFSGRNYEQYF. The CDR3 DNA follows: TGCAGTGCTCGTTTTAGCGGGAGGAACTACGAGCAGTACTTC.

The V gene is TRBV28, the J gene TRBJ1-6; D is uncertain. CDR3 length: 17 amino acids. V lost 2 bases and J 0 bases, leaving 11 bases between the germline ends. The V gene's germline CDR1 is MDHEN and CDR2 SYDVKM. Here the CDR3 DNA reads TGTGCCAGCAGTTTAGGAGTCACGAGCTCCTATAATTCACCCCTCCACTTT. This codes for CASSLGVTSSYNSPLHF.

This clonotype showed up just a few times. J is TRBJ2-1 and V is TRBV9, with TRBD1 matching 7 bases. Looked up from germline, CDR1 is SGDLS and CDR2 is YYNGEE. CDR3 length: 15 amino acids. Trimming removed 0 bases from V and 2 bases from J; junction bases left unmatched: 2. The chain's CDR3 is CASSVEQGPYNEQFF. The CDR3 coding sequence is TGTGCCAGCAGCGTAGAACAGGGGCCCTACAATGAGCAGTTCTTC. The variable domain in full, with the rest retrieved from reference TRBV9 and TRBJ2-1, is DSGVTQTPKHLITATGQRVTLRCSPRSGDLSVYWYQQSLDQGLQFLIQYYNGEERAKGNILERFSAQQFPDLHSELNLSSLELGDSALYFCASSVEQGPYNEQFFGPGTRLTVL.

DNA of the CDR3: TGTGCCAGCAGCTTAGTAGCGGGGACGATCTACGAGCAGTACTTC. Translating gives CASSLVAGTIYEQYF. The V and J genes are TRBV7-2 and TRBJ2-7; TRBD2 agrees at 8 bases. V trimming: 1 base; J trimming: 3 bases; junction bases outside the gene matches: 5. CDR3 size: 15 residues. Per the germline V gene, CDR1 is SGHTA and CDR2 is FQGNSA.

A few counts support this clonotype. The gene calls are TRBV5-1 and TRBJ1-6; TRBD1 matches 7 bases. The V and J ends lost 0 bases and 11 bases, in that order; junction bases with no gene match: 5. CDR3 length: 14 residues. Looked up from germline, CDR1 is SGHRS and CDR2 is YFSETQ. The CDR3 DNA reads TGCGCCAGCAGCTTGGCAGGGGGACCTGCACCCCTCCACTTT. Translation: CASSLAGGPAPLHF.

The chain carries TRBV12-3 or TRBV12-4 and TRBJ2-7; TRBD1 is a possible D gene (5 bases). Trimming removed 8 bases from V and 1 base from J, with 15 bases in between. CDR3 length equals 14 residues. Here the CDR3 reads CASGPHRHSYEQYF. In DNA form, the CDR3 reads TGTGCCAGCGGCCCCCACAGGCATTCCTACGAGCAGTACTTC.

The chain employs TRBV29-1 and TRBJ1-1; D is unresolved. V gave up 1 base and J gave up 1 base, with 7 bases separating them. Per the germline V gene, CDR1 is SQVTM and CDR2 is ANQGSEA. CDR3 length: 13 residues. The CDR3 loop reads CSVEALRNTEAFF. For the CDR3, the DNA is TGCAGCGTTGAAGCTCTGAGGAACACTGAAGCTTTCTTT.

This chain links TRBV15 with TRBJ2-7; no clear D gene. The CDR3 consists of 14 residues. The germline gives CDR1 LNHNV, CDR2 YYDKDF (reference sequence). V was pared by 2 bases and J by 5 bases, with 13 bases between. In DNA form, the CDR3 reads TGTGCCACCAGCAGACCCTCCGTGGGGAACGAGCAGTACTTC. Translation gives CATSRPSVGNEQYF.

V usage is TRBV20-1 and J usage is TRBJ2-7; the D is unclear. V shed 3 bases and J shed 7 bases, with 25 bases lying between them. The CDR3 covers 16 residues. CDR1 is DFQATT and CDR2 is SNEGSKA in the germline V gene (reference sequence). The CDR3 nucleotides are TGCAGTGCTAGGCCCCCCCAATGGATATCCGGTGGAGAGCAGTACTTC. Its translation: CSARPPQWISGGEQYF.

This clonotype was found a few times. The J gene is TRBJ2-7, the V gene TRBV5-1, with D unclear. CDR3 size: 13 residues. V lost 1 base, J lost 6 bases, and 11 bases lay in between. The V gene's germline CDR1 is SGHRS and CDR2 YFSETQ. The CDR3 loop is CASSLSIVGEQYF. CDR3 in DNA: TGCGCCAGCAGCTTGAGTATCGTGGGCGAGCAGTACTTC.

This clonotype has only a few counts. The chain uses TRBV20-1 and TRBJ1-1; 7 nucleotides line up with TRBD1. The CDR3 sequence is 14 residues long. Trimming removed 8 bases from V and 6 bases from J; junction bases left unmatched: 15. CDR1 and CDR2 from the germline V gene are DFQATT and SNEGSKA (reference sequence). The CDR3 coding sequence is TGCAGTACCGTCGCGACAGGGAAGTCTGCTGAAGCTTTCTTT. Amino acid sequence: CSTVATGKSAEAFF.

J is TRBJ2-2 and V is TRBV10-3, with TRBD2 as a possible D gene (6 bases). V was pared by 3 bases and J by 1 base, with 15 bases between. Germline CDR1 ENHRY, CDR2 SYGVKD. The CDR3 length is 17 residues. Written as DNA, the CDR3 is TGTGCCATCAGTGACGTACTAACGGAGGGGAACACCGGGGAGCTGTTTTTT. Translation gives CAISDVLTEGNTGELFF.

This clonotype was counted only a few times. The DNA of the CDR3 is TGTGCCAGCAGCTTCGGATCGGGGTCTGGAAACACCATATATTTT. Protein: CASSFGSGSGNTIYF. This chain connects TRBV5-5 to TRBJ1-3, with D unresolved. CDR1 SGHKS and CDR2 YYEKEE come from the germline V gene (reference sequence). V was shortened by 2 bases and J by 1 base, with 10 bases between the two germline ends. The CDR3 is made up of 15 amino acids.

The table lists this clonotype with many counts. The chain joins TRBV7-6 to TRBJ2-3, with 8 positions matching TRBD2. The junction had 20 bases not matched to a gene; V was cut back by 1 base and J by 2 bases. The CDR3 has 21 residues. Germline CDR1 SGHVS, CDR2 FNYEAQ. The CDR3, as DNA: TGTGCCAGCAGCTTAGAGGATTTAGGGACTAGTATAGTACCACACACAGATACGCAGTATTTT. The encoded protein is CASSLEDLGTSIVPHTDTQYF.

The chain uses TRBV24-1 and TRBJ2-3; TRBD1 is a possible D gene (6 bases). This CDR3 is built from 15 residues. Looked up from germline, CDR1 is KGHDR and CDR2 is SFDVKD. V lost 7 bases, J lost 7 bases, and 20 bases lay in between. The CDR3: CATSRTATTGHTQYF. The DNA of the CDR3 is TGTGCCACCAGCCGGACAGCAACCACGGGCCATACGCAGTATTTT.

Only a few counts were recorded for this clonotype. This chain uses TRBV21-1 with TRBJ2-1; the listed D gene, TRBD2, was not tested against the DNA. TRBV21-1 represents a pseudogene. The CDR3 contains 14 residues. The CDR3 is CIVFGGDLVDEQFF. The CDR3 DNA follows: TGTATTGTTTTTGGGGGGGACCTAGTGGATGAGCAGTTCTTC.

The table lists this clonotype with a few counts. The chain combines TRBV27 with TRBJ2-5, with 10 nucleotides matching TRBD2. V shed 1 base and J 4 bases; nucleotides not matched to a gene: 12. The CDR3 sequence is 18 residues long. Looked up from germline, CDR1 is MNHEY and CDR2 is SMNVEV (reference sequence). The CDR3 sequence: CASSLYGYLAGVGETQYF. CDR3 sequence (DNA): TGTGCCAGCAGTTTATATGGCTACCTAGCGGGAGTGGGAGAGACCCAGTACTTC.

This clonotype was seen more than once but under ten times. CDR3 nucleotide sequence: TGTGCCAGCAGCCGGCGAGCGGGGCCCGGAGATACGCAGTATTTT. Translated: CASSRRAGPGDTQYF. This chain joins TRBV7-2 and TRBJ2-3; 7 nucleotides match TRBD2. Germline trimming cut 5 bases from V and 5 bases from J; bases unmatched to any gene: 10. The CDR3 spans 15 residues. Germline CDR1 and CDR2: SGHTA and FQGNSA.

The chain links TRBV27 to TRBJ2-1, with 7 positions matching TRBD2. Germline V gene sequence: CDR1 MNHEY, CDR2 SMNVEV (reference sequence). The CDR3 extends over 16 amino acids. The V and J ends lost 3 bases and 6 bases, in that order; junction bases with no gene match: 11. The CDR3 loop is CASSFQGGNRGNEQFF. The CDR3 nucleotides read TGTGCCAGCAGTTTTCAGGGAGGGAATAGGGGCAATGAGCAGTTCTTC.

This sequence joins TRBV4-2 and TRBJ2-7; the D gene is possibly TRBD1 (5 bases). Per the germline V gene, CDR1 is LGHNA and CDR2 is YNFKEQ. Trimming cost V 0 bases and J 1 base, with 10 bases left between them. The CDR3 runs to 15 residues. The chain's CDR3 is CASSQEGQGSYEQYF. DNA of the CDR3: TGTGCCAGCAGCCAAGAGGGGCAGGGATCCTACGAGCAGTACTTC.

The chain employs TRBV10-2 and TRBJ1-1, with D possibly TRBD1 on 5 matching bases. The germline V gene has CDR1 WSHSY and CDR2 SAAADI. Between the trimmed V and J ends, which lost 6 bases and 5 bases, there was a span of 10 bases. This CDR3 has 12 amino acids. CDR3 amino acids: CASRRTGTEAFF. The CDR3 coding sequence is TGCGCCAGCAGGAGAACAGGAACTGAAGCTTTCTTT.

The J gene is TRBJ2-5, the V gene TRBV29-1, with TRBD1 matching over 12 bases. Germline lookup yields CDR1 SQVTM and CDR2 ANQGSEA. V lost 3 bases and J lost 4; bases outside the gene matches: 6. The CDR3 covers 15 residues. This chain's CDR3 is CSVDQGQGARETQYF. CDR3 nucleotides: TGCAGCGTTGATCAGGGACAGGGGGCGCGAGAGACCCAGTACTTC.

The CDR3 here is CASSFTEGQPQHF. The CDR3 nucleotides read TGTGCCAGCAGTTTCACAGAAGGTCAGCCCCAGCATTTT. The genes are TRBV12-3 or TRBV12-4 and TRBJ1-5; the D is unclear. The CDR3 runs to 13 residues. Trimming took 3 bases from V and 6 from J, leaving 9 bases between them.